These 6 T cell receptor beta chains originate from one sample sequenced in a study of shared clonotypes between healthy human individuals. Sequenced by immunoSEQ multiplex PCR; TCRdb stores in-frame clones only, minus some. This sample has hundreds of thousands of clones; over 65% occur once, and the top ten carry approximately 1.7%. Sequenced material: memory CD4+ T cells sorted from blood. Subset reported: CD45RA-negative fraction. Source of these receptors: a woman aged 30 to 39 in good health.

This clone was counted a few times. CDR3 amino acids: CASSSPRTVSTDTQYF. The CDR3 coding sequence is TGTGCCAGCAGCTCCCCGCGGACAGTTAGCACAGATACGCAGTATTTT. The chain links TRBV7-2 to TRBJ2-3; tentative D call: TRBD1 (6 bases). The CDR3 has 16 amino acids. Germline V gene data show CDR1 as SGHTA and CDR2 as FQGNSA. V lost 4 bases, J lost 0 bases, and 14 bases lay in between.

The J gene is TRBJ2-3, the V gene TRBV28; 8 bases line up with TRBD2. CDR3 length equals 14 residues. V dropped 8 bases and J dropped 1; count of bases not matched to a gene: 5. The germline V gene encodes CDR1 MDHEN and CDR2 SYDVKM. CDR3 residues: CASRPSGRTDTQYF. For the CDR3, the DNA is TGTGCCAGCCGACCTAGCGGGCGCACAGATACGCAGTATTTT.

This clone was counted only a few times. The rearrangement uses TRBV28 and TRBJ1-3, with D uncertain. Germline V gives CDR1 MDHEN, CDR2 SYDVKM. The CDR3 runs to 16 residues. V lost 6 bases, J lost 4 bases, and 19 bases lay in between. The CDR3 here is CASRPSVPVAGNTIYF. CDR3 DNA: TGTGCCAGCAGACCTTCGGTTCCCGTAGCCGGAAACACCATATATTTT.

V usage is TRBV25-1 and J usage is TRBJ2-1, with D possibly TRBD2 on 5 matching bases. The CDR3 is 13 residues long. CDR1 is MGHDK, CDR2 SYGVNS, per germline. V shed 7 bases and J shed 4 bases, with 11 bases lying between them. The CDR3 region is CASMSGPYNEQFF. For the CDR3, the DNA is TGTGCCAGCATGAGCGGTCCATACAATGAGCAGTTCTTC. Full variable domain (rest looked up from reference TRBV25-1 and TRBJ2-1): EADIYQTPRYLVIGTGKKITLECSQTMGHDKMYWYQQDPGMELHLIHYSYGVNSTEKGDLSSESTVSRIRTEHFPLTLESARPSHTSQYLCASMSGPYNEQFFGPGTRLTVL.

This chain uses TRBV7-2 with TRBJ1-2; D is undetermined. Trimming shortened V by 1 base and J by 4 bases, and 10 bases separated the two germline ends. Per germline, CDR1 SGHTA and CDR2 FQGNSA. The CDR3 sequence is 14 residues long. CDR3 in amino acids: CASSLEAGPYGYTF. The CDR3 nucleotides are TGTGCCAGCAGCTTAGAGGCAGGACCCTATGGCTACACCTTC.

The genes are TRBV28 and TRBJ2-5, with 11 bases matching TRBD2. The germline V gene encodes CDR1 MDHEN and CDR2 SYDVKM. The CDR3 is 15 residues long. V dropped 5 bases and J dropped 2; count of bases not matched to a gene: 4. Here the CDR3 reads CASSPGLADQETQYF. Written as DNA, the CDR3 is TGTGCCAGCAGTCCGGGACTAGCGGATCAAGAGACCCAGTACTTC.